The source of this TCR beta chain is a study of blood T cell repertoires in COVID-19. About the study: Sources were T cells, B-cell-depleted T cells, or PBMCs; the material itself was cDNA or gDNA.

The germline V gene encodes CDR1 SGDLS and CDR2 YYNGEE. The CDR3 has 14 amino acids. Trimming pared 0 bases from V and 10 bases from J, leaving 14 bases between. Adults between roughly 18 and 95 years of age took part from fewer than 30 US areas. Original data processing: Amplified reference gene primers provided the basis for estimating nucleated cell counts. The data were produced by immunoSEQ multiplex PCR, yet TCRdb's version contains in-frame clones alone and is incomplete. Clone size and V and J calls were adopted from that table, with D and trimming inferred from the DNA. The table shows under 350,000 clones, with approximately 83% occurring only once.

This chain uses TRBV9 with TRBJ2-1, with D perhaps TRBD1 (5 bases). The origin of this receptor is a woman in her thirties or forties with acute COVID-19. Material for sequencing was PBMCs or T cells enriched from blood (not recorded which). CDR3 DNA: TGTGCCAGCAGCGTAGTCCAGGGCCCAACGGAGCAGTTCTTC. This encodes CASSVVQGPTEQFF.